This T cell receptor (beta chain) was found in a study of T cell changes during pregnancy in multiple sclerosis. Here immunoSEQ multiplex PCR was the method, and the copy in TCRdb shows in-frame clones only, minus some. Of about 59,000 clones listed, roughly 93% are singletons. The J segment lost 7 bases and the V segment lost 4 bases, leaving 5 bases of the junction unmatched. The CDR3 is made up of 14 amino acids. CDR1 MNHEY and CDR2 SVGAGI come from the germline V gene. The gene calls are TRBV6-5 and TRBJ1-5, with 9 bases aligning to TRBD1. This TCR derives from a female donor with multiple sclerosis, enrolled in a pregnancy study. Sample: peripheral blood, taken in the second trimester of pregnancy. In DNA, the CDR3 is TGTGCCAGCAGTTCACAGGGGGCATGGCAGCCCCAGCATTTT. Translation: CASSSQGAWQPQHF.